Presented here are 16 T cell receptor beta chains from one specimen sequenced in a study of T-cell reconstitution after alpha-beta-depleted transplantation in children. For TCRbeta, the library was prepared with unique molecular identifiers. Using its own MiXCR run on the PCR reads, TCRdb lists one record per CDR3 protein. This table holds approximately 650,000 distinct CDR3 sequences, around 13% found once. Sample: PBMCs, taken before TCRalphabeta/CD19-depleted stem cell transplant. The source is a girl aged 2 to 10 with congenital amegakaryocytic thrombocytopenia, due to receive a stem cell transplant.

This clonotype was recorded a few times. This sequence joins TRBV29-1 and TRBJ2-1; 13 bases fit TRBD2. V lost 8 bases, J lost 7 bases, and 8 bases stayed unmatched. The CDR3 has 14 amino acids. CDR1 is SQVTM and CDR2 is ANQGSEA in the germline V gene. The CDR3 sequence: CSTRTSGSINEQFF. CDR3 DNA: TGCAGCACCCGGACTAGCGGGAGTATTAATGAGCAGTTCTTC.

V gene TRBV28 combines with J gene TRBJ2-3; TRBD1 might be the D (5 bases). Germline-derived CDR1 and CDR2 are MDHEN and SYDVKM. Between the trimmed V and J ends, which lost 10 bases and 5 bases, there was a span of 19 bases. CDR3 length: 14 residues. The CDR3 sequence is CATLARASGDTQYF. The CDR3 nucleotides read TGTGCCACTCTGGCCAGGGCCTCCGGAGATACGCAGTATTTT.

This sequence joins TRBV20-1 and TRBJ1-1, with no clear D. Germline V lookup: CDR1 DFQATT, CDR2 SNEGSKA (reference sequence). The ends were cut back, 3 bases at V and 7 bases at J, with 12 bases in the middle. CDR3 length: 12 amino acids. The CDR3 DNA is TGCAGTGCTAGCAAGGGAGATGGTGAAGCTTTCTTT. This codes for CSASKGDGEAFF.

This clonotype was counted ten times or more. The chain recombines TRBV20-1 with TRBJ2-2, with D perhaps TRBD1 or TRBD2 (6 bases each). The V and J ends lost 3 bases and 7 bases respectively, with 12 bases between them. The CDR3 runs to 13 residues. Looked up from germline, CDR1 is DFQATT and CDR2 is SNEGSKA (reference sequence). CDR3 loop: CSASTGGNGELFF. The CDR3 DNA sequence: TGCAGTGCTAGTACCGGGGGCAACGGGGAGCTGTTTTTT.

The chain uses TRBV5-1 and TRBJ2-1; D not certain. CDR3 length: 16 residues. Between the trimmed V and J ends, which lost 0 bases and 0 bases, there was a span of 10 bases. Germline V CDR1 and CDR2: SGHRS, YFSETQ. CDR3 nucleotides: TGCGCCAGCAGCTTGGTATTCGGGTCCTCCTACAATGAGCAGTTCTTC. Translating gives CASSLVFGSSYNEQFF.

This clonotype was counted ten times or more. The chain links TRBV9 to TRBJ2-1, with TRBD2 matching 9 bases. The CDR3 covers 15 residues. In germline, CDR1 is SGDLS, CDR2 YYNGEE. V was clipped by 3 bases and J by 4 bases; unmatched bases: 5. CDR3 residues: CASSDRLAAYNEQFF. The CDR3 DNA sequence: TGTGCCAGCAGCGACCGACTAGCGGCATACAATGAGCAGTTCTTC.

This clonotype occurred a few times. The rearrangement links TRBV20-1 to TRBJ2-5; 9 bases fit TRBD2. CDR3 length: 16 amino acids. The germline gives CDR1 DFQATT, CDR2 SNEGSKA (reference sequence). The J segment lost 2 bases and the V segment lost 2 bases, leaving 9 bases of the junction unmatched. This chain's CDR3 is CSARPRLAGRQETQYF. The CDR3 region has the DNA TGCAGTGCTAGACCGCGGCTAGCGGGAAGACAAGAGACCCAGTACTTC.

A few counts support this clonotype. CDR3 nucleotides: TGCGCCAGCAGCATAACCGGGACAGGGGCAATCGTTGAGCAGTTCTTC. The encoded protein is CASSITGTGAIVEQFF. The chain combines TRBV5-1 with TRBJ2-1, with 10 bases lining up with TRBD1. Germline V gives CDR1 SGHRS, CDR2 YFSETQ. V lost 4 bases and J lost 9; bases outside the gene matches: 13. CDR3 length: 16 residues. The variable domain in full, completed from reference TRBV5-1 and TRBJ2-1, reads KAGVTQTPRYLIKTRGQQVTLSCSPISGHRSVSWYQQTPGQGLQFLFEYFSETQRNKGNFPGRFSGRQFSNSRSEMNVSTLELGDSALYLCASSITGTGAIVEQFFGPGTRLTVL.

The chain is built from TRBV29-1 and TRBJ2-7; no reliable D call. The CDR3 has 13 amino acids. CDR1 and CDR2 from the germline V gene are SQVTM and ANQGSEA. Trimming took 2 bases from V and 5 from J, leaving 13 bases between them. CDR3 sequence (DNA): TGCAGCGTTGAATCAGGTACAGATAACGAGCAGTACTTC. It translates to CSVESGTDNEQYF.

The sample holds many counts of this clonotype. At one end, the junction sequence differs from germline, possibly due to a read error. The CDR3 nucleotides read TGTGCCAGCAGCTTGCGTGACTCCTACAATGAGCAGTTCTTC. Its translation: CASSLRDSYNEQFF. The chain joins TRBV5-1 to TRBJ2-1; no definite D call. The CDR3 is 14 residues long. The germline gives CDR1 SGHRS, CDR2 YFSETQ.

The chain couples TRBV10-3 to TRBJ1-1, with TRBD1 matching 7 bases. V shed 7 bases and J 0 bases; nucleotides not matched to a gene: 8. This CDR3 contains 15 residues. CDR1 ENHRY and CDR2 SYGVKD come from the germline V gene. Written as DNA, the CDR3 is TGTGCCATCACCCCAGGGGACAGATTGAACACTGAAGCTTTCTTT. The encoded protein is CAITPGDRLNTEAFF.

This clonotype was observed once. The chain links TRBV5-1 to TRBJ1-5, with 10 bases fitting TRBD1. This CDR3 has 16 residues. Germline loops: CDR1 SGHRS, CDR2 YFSETQ. V lost 7 bases to trimming and J lost 7 bases; unmatched junction nucleotides: 14. CDR3 region: CASFRIRDRGQQPQHF. The DNA of the CDR3 is TGCGCCAGCTTTAGGATCCGAGACAGGGGGCAGCAGCCCCAGCATTTT.

The chain employs TRBV6-2 or TRBV6-3 and TRBJ2-3, with D tentatively TRBD2 (6 bases). The V and J ends lost 0 bases and 3 bases respectively, with 25 bases between them. This CDR3 is 20 amino acids long. Germline V gene sequence: CDR1 MNHEY, CDR2 SVGEGT. The CDR3 DNA reads as TGTGCCAGCAGTTACTCTCTTCCTACGGCGGGACGGAGTTTTACAGATACGCAGTATTTT. Protein sequence: CASSYSLPTAGRSFTDTQYF.

There are a few counts of this clonotype. This chain joins TRBV9 and TRBJ2-5; tentative D call: TRBD2 (5 bases). Germline lookup yields CDR1 SGDLS and CDR2 YYNGEE. With 3 bases removed from V and 4 bases from J, the gap between germline ends came to 16 bases. CDR3 length: 15 residues. CDR3 sequence reads: CASSAQPTRRETQYF. Written as DNA, the CDR3 is TGTGCCAGCAGCGCCCAACCCACTAGAAGAGAGACCCAGTACTTC.

This clonotype was detected a few times. The CDR3 DNA reads TGTGCCAGTAGTATCTTCACAACAAGCACAGATACGCAGTATTTT. It specifies CASSIFTTSTDTQYF. The chain carries TRBV19 and TRBJ2-3; no definite D call. Trimming took off 3 bases at V and 0 bases at J, with 10 bases between the two ends. The CDR3 covers 15 residues. Germline lookup yields CDR1 LNHDA and CDR2 SQIVND (reference sequence).

This chain joins TRBV29-1 and TRBJ2-4; unclear D gene. The CDR3 extends over 14 amino acids. Germline-derived CDR1 and CDR2 are SQVTM and ANQGSEA. Deletions cut 7 bases from V and 0 bases from J, with 13 bases between. The CDR3: CSAQAKLAKNIQYF. DNA for the CDR3: TGCAGCGCCCAGGCTAAACTAGCCAAAAACATTCAGTACTTC.